Listed below are T cell receptor beta chains from one sample, sequenced in a study of blood T cell repertoires in COVID-19. Data came from immunoSEQ multiplex PCR; TCRdb stores just in-frame clones and leaves some out. Seen here are around 310,000 clones, just under 90% observed once, and the top ten hold over 9%. The sequenced sample consisted of PBMCs or T cells enriched from blood (not recorded which). These receptors were collected from a woman in her thirties who had recovered from COVID-19. CDR3s include the opening cysteine and the closing phenylalanine or tryptophan. D genes are given only for firm matches. Expanded clones are given a class, and other clones once, few, many or no size at all.

cdr3_length,clone_size,v_call,j_call,d_call,cdr3_nt,cdr3_aa
16,.,TRBV6-1,TRBJ1-5,TRBD1,TGTGCCAGCAGTGGAGACGACAGGGGGTACAATCAGCCCCAGCATTTT,CASSGDDRGYNQPQHF
16,few,TRBV4-1,TRBJ1-1,.,TGCGCCAGCAGCCCCCGGGACGGGACAATGAACACTGAAGCTTTCTTT,CASSPRDGTMNTEAFF
17,.,TRBV19,TRBJ2-7,.,TGTGCCAGTAGTATTGGAGGGACAGAATACCGAGCCTACGAGCAGTACTTC,CASSIGGTEYRAYEQYF
16,.,TRBV11-2,TRBJ2-1,TRBD1,TGTGCCAGCAGTTTGGGACGGGACAGCTATTACAATGAGCAGTTCTTC,CASSLGRDSYYNEQFF
13,.,TRBV2,TRBJ1-1,.,TGTGCCAGCAGTGAAACGGGAGGGGCCGAAGCTTTCTTT,CASSETGGAEAFF
14,once,TRBV11-2,TRBJ2-5,TRBD1,TGTGCCAGCAGCTTAGTTGACAGGGAAGAGACCCAGTACTTC,CASSLVDREETQYF
18,.,TRBV7-9,TRBJ2-1,TRBD2,TGTGCCAGCAGCTTAGGAGGGGCTAGCGGGTGGGGAAACAATGAGCAGTTCTTC,CASSLGGASGWGNNEQFF
17,.,TRBV18,TRBJ2-2,.,TGTGCCAGCTCACCGAGGAACCCAGGGGCGAACACCGGGGAGCTGTTTTTT,CASSPRNPGANTGELFF
15,.,TRBV7-2,TRBJ2-7,TRBD2,TGTGCCAGCAGCTTAGGTGACGGGGGGGGCTACGAGCAGTACTTC,CASSLGDGGGYEQYF
19,.,TRBV5-1,TRBJ2-7,TRBD2,TGCGCCAGCAGCTTCATCGGGGGACTAGCCCAAATTAAAAGCTACGAGCAGTACTTC,CASSFIGGLAQIKSYEQYF
14,.,TRBV28,TRBJ1-1,.,TGTGCCAGCAGTTTAGCAGTCATGAACACTGAAGCTTTCTTT,CASSLAVMNTEAFF
16,.,TRBV5-1,TRBJ2-1,.,TGCGCCAGCAGCTTAGGGCTAGCCGTTTCCTACAATGAGCAGTTCTTC,CASSLGLAVSYNEQFF
15,.,TRBV18,TRBJ1-2,.,TGTGCCAGCTCCCTCCAAGCGGGGGCGCGGGCGGGCTACACCTTC,CASSLQAGARAGYTF
12,.,TRBV2,TRBJ1-2,.,TGTGCCAGCAGTGGACTGGACTATGGCTACACCTTC,CASSGLDYGYTF
11,.,TRBV5-6,TRBJ2-7,.,TGTGCCAGCAGCTTATACTACGAGCAGTACTTC,CASSLYYEQYF
16,.,TRBV27,TRBJ2-7,.,TGTGCCAGCAGGAACATAGACAGCACACATTCCTACGAGCAGTACTTC,CASRNIDSTHSYEQYF
14,.,TRBV5-4,TRBJ1-1,TRBD1,TGTGCCAGCACCAGTCAGGGGGCGGGCACTGAAGCTTTCTTT,CASTSQGAGTEAFF
14,.,TRBV5-6,TRBJ1-4,TRBD1,TGTGCCAGCAGCCGACAGGGGACTAATGAAAAACTGTTTTTT,CASSRQGTNEKLFF
13,.,TRBV30,TRBJ1-2,.,TGTGCCTGGAGTTTCGGACAGCCCTATGGCTACACCTTC,CAWSFGQPYGYTF
15,.,TRBV7-9,TRBJ2-5,TRBD2,TGTGCCAGCAGCTCCTACGGGACTAGCGGGGAGACCCAGTACTTC,CASSSYGTSGETQYF
15,.,TRBV9,TRBJ2-7,TRBD1,TGTGCCAGCAGCCCAAGGGGGACAGGGGGCTACGAGCAGTACTTC,CASSPRGTGGYEQYF
14,.,TRBV28,TRBJ1-5,.,TGTGCCAGCAGCCCGACAGCGTTCAATCAGCCCCAGCATTTT,CASSPTAFNQPQHF
16,.,TRBV9,TRBJ2-3,.,TGTGCCAGCAGCGTATCTAGGGGAATTAGCACAGATACGCAGTATTTT,CASSVSRGISTDTQYF
13,.,TRBV4-3,TRBJ1-2,.,TGCGCCAGCAGCCAAGGGGAGACTTATGGCTACACCTTC,CASSQGETYGYTF
14,.,TRBV13,TRBJ2-7,TRBD2,TGTGCCAGCAGCTCAATAGGGAGGGTCGAGGAGCAGTACTTC,CASSSIGRVEEQYF
12,.,TRBV13,TRBJ2-7,.,TGTGCCAGCAGCTTACGGTTGGACGAGCAGTACTTC,CASSLRLDEQYF
17,.,TRBV2,TRBJ2-7,TRBD2,TGTGCCAGCAGTTTGATGTCCCCGGGACTAGCGGGATACGAGCAGTACTTC,CASSLMSPGLAGYEQYF
18,.,TRBV11-2,TRBJ1-5,.,TGTGCCAGCAGCTCGCCCTTGGGAGGGGTAAATAGCAATCAGCCCCAGCATTTT,CASSSPLGGVNSNQPQHF